The 2 T cell receptor beta chains presented below share a single source sample, sequenced in a study of long-term antiretroviral therapy in people with HIV. Version v3.0 of the immunoSEQ assay was performed at survey level. Repertoires were generated with immunoSEQ multiplex PCR, while TCRdb's copy carries only in-frame clones and drops some. The sample contains just over 35,000 clones, approximately 83% of which appear only once. The specimen comprised unsorted PBMCs, sampled 2.2 years after starting antiretroviral therapy. Every receptor here comes from a man between 18 and 29 years old with HIV.

The V gene is TRBV5-1, the J gene TRBJ1-4, with TRBD1 identical over 10 bases. The CDR3 covers 19 residues. V trimming: 0 bases; J trimming: 4 bases; junction bases outside the gene matches: 12. Germline CDR1 and CDR2: SGHRS and YFSETQ. The CDR3 DNA follows: TGCGCCAGCAGCTTGGAAGGGACAGGGGCCGCTCCTGTTAATGAAAAACTGTTTTTT. Translation gives CASSLEGTGAAPVNEKLFF. The variable domain in full, with the rest retrieved from reference TRBV5-1 and TRBJ1-4, is KAGVTQTPRYLIKTRGQQVTLSCSPISGHRSVSWYQQTPGQGLQFLFEYFSETQRNKGNFPGRFSGRQFSNSRSEMNVSTLELGDSALYLCASSLEGTGAAPVNEKLFFGSGTQLSVL.

V gene TRBV11-2 combines with J gene TRBJ1-2; TRBD1 is a possible D gene (5 bases). The germline CDR1 and CDR2 sequences are SGHAT and FQNNGV. With 4 bases removed from V and 1 base from J, the gap between germline ends came to 22 bases. This CDR3 is built from 18 residues. CDR3 in DNA: TGTGCCAGCAGCTCGCTGAGGGCGGGAGGGGCCATTAACTATGGCTACACCTTC. Translated, it gives CASSSLRAGGAINYGYTF. The full variable domain, with the rest looked up from reference TRBV11-2 and TRBJ1-2, is EAGVAQSPRYKIIEKRQSVAFWCNPISGHATLYWYQQILGQGPKLLIQFQNNGVVDDSQLPKDRFSAERLKGVDSTLKIQPAKLEDSAVYLCASSSLRAGGAINYGYTFGSGTRLTVV.